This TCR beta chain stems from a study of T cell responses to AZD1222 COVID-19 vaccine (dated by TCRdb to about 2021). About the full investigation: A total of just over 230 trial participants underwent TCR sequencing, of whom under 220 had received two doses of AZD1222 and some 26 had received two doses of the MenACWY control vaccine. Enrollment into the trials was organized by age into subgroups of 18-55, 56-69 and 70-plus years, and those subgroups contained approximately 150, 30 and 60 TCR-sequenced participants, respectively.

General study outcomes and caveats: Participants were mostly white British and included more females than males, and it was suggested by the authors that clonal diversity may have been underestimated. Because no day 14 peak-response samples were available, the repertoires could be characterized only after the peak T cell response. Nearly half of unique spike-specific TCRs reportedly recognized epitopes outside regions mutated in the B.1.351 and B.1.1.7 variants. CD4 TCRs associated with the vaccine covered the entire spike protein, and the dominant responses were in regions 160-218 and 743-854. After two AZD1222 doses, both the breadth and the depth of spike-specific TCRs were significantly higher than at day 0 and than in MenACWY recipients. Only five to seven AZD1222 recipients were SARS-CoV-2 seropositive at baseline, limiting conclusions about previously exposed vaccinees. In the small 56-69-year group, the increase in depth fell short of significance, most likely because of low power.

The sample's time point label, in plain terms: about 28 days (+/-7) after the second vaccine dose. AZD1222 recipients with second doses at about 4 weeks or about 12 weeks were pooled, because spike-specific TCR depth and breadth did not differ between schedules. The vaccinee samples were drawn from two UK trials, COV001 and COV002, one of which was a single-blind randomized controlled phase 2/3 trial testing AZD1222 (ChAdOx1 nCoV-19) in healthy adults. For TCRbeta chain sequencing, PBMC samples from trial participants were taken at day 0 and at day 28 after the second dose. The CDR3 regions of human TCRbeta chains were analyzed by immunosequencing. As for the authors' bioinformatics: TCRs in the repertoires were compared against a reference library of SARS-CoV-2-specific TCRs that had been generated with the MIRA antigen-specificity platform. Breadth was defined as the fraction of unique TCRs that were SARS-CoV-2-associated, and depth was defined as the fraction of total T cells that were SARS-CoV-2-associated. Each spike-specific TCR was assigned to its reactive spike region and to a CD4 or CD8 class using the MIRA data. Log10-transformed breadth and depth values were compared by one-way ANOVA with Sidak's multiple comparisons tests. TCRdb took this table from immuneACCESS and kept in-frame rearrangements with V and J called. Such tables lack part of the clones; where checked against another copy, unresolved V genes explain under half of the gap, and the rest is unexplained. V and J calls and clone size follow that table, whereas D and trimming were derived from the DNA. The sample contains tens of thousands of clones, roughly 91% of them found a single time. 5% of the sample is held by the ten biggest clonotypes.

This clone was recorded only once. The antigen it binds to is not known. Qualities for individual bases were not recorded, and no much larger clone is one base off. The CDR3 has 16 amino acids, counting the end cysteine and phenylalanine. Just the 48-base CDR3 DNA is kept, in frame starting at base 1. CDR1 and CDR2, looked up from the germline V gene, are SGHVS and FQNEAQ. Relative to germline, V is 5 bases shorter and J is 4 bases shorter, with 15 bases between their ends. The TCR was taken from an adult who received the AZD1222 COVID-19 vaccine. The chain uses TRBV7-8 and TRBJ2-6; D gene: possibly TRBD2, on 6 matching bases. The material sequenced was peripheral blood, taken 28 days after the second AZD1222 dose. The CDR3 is CASSANLAGGANVLTF. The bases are TGTGCCAGCAGCGCAAACCTGGCGGGGGGGGCCAACGTCCTGACTTTC.